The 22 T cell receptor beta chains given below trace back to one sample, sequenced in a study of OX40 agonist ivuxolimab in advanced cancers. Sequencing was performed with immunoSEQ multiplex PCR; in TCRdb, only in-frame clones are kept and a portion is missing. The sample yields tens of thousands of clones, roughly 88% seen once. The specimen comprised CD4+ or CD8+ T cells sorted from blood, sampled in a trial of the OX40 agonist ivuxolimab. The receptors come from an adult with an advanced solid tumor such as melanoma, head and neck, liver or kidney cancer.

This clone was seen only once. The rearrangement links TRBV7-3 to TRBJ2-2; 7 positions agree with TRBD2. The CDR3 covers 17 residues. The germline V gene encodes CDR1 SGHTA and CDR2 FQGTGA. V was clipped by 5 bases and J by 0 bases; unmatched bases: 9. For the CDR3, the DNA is TGTGCCAGCAGCCCCGTGCGGGGGTTCGCGAACACCGGGGAGCTGTTTTTT. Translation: CASSPVRGFANTGELFF.

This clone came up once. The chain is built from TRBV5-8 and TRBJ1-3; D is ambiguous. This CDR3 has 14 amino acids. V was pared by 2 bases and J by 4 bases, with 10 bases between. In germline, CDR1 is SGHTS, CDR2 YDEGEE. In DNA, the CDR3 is TGTGCCAGCAGCTTTCGGTCCGAGGGAAACACCATATATTTT. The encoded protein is CASSFRSEGNTIYF. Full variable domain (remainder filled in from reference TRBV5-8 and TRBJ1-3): EAGVTQSPTHLIKTRGQQATLRCSPISGHTSVYWYQQALGLGLQFLLWYDEGEERNRGNFPPRFSGRQFPNYSSELNVNALELEDSALYLCASSFRSEGNTIYFGEGSWLTVV.

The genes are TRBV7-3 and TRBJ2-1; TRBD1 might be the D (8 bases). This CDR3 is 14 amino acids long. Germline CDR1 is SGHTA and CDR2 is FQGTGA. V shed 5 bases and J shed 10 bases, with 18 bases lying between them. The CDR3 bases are TGTGCCAGCAGCCGCCAGGGGGCAGCGGGAGAGCAGTTCTTC. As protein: CASSRQGAAGEQFF.

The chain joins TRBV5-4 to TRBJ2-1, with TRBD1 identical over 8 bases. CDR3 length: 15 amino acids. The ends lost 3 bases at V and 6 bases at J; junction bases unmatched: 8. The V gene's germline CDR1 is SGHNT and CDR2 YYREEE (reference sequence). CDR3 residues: CASSSRRTGSNEQFF. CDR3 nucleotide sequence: TGTGCCAGCAGCTCTCGCCGGACAGGGTCCAATGAGCAGTTCTTC. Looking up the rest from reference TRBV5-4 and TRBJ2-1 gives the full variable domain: ETGVTQSPTHLIKTRGQQVTLRCSSQSGHNTVSWYQQALGQGPQFIFQYYREEENGRGNFPPRFSGLQFPNYSSELNVNALELDDSALYLCASSSRRTGSNEQFFGPGTRLTVL.

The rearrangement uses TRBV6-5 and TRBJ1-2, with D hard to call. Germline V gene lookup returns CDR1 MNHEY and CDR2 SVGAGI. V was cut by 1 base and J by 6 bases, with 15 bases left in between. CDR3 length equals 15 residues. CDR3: CASSYYARTADGYTF. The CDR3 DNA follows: TGTGCCAGCAGTTACTATGCACGGACGGCCGATGGCTACACCTTC.

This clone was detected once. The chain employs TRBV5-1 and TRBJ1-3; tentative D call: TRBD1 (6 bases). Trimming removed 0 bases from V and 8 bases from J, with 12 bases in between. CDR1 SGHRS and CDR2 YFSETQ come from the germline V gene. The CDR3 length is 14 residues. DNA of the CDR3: TGCGCCAGCAGCTTGGGGACAGCGAGGGACACCATATATTTT. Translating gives CASSLGTARDTIYF.

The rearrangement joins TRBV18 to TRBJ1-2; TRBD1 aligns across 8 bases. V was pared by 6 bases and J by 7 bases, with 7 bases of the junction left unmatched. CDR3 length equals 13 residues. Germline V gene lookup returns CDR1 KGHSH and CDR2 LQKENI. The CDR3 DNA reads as TGTGCCAGCTCGCCCGACAGGGGAAGTGGCTACACCTTC. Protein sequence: CASSPDRGSGYTF.

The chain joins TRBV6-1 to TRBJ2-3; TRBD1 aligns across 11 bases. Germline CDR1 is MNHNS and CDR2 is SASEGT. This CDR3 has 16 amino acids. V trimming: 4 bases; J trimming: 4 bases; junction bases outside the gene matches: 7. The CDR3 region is CASSAWTGGGSDTQYF. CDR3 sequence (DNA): TGTGCCAGCAGTGCCTGGACAGGGGGCGGATCAGATACGCAGTATTTT.

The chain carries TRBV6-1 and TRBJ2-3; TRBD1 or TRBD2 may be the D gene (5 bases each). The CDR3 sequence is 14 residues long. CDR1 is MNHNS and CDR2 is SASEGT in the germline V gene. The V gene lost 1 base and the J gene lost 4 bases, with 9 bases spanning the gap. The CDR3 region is CASSEGWGSDTQYF. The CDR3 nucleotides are TGTGCCAGCAGTGAAGGGTGGGGGTCAGATACGCAGTATTTT.

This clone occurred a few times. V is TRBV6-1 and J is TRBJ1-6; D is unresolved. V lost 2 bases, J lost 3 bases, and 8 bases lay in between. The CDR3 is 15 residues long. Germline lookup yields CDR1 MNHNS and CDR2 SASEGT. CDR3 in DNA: TGTGCCAGCAGTGAAAGGGTGATCTATAATTCACCCCTCCACTTT. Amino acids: CASSERVIYNSPLHF.

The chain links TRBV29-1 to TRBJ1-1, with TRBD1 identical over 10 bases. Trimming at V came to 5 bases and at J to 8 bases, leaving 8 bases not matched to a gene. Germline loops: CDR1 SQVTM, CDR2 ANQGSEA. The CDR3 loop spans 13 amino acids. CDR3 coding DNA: TGCAGCGTTCACCGGGACAGGGGCTCAGAAGCTTTCTTT. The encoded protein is CSVHRDRGSEAFF.

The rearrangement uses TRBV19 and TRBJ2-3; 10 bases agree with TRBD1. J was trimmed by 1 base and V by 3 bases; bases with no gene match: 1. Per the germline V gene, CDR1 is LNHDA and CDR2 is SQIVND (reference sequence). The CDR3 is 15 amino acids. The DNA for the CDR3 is TGTGCCAGTAGTATGGACAGGGGGGGCACAGATACGCAGTATTTT. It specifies CASSMDRGGTDTQYF.

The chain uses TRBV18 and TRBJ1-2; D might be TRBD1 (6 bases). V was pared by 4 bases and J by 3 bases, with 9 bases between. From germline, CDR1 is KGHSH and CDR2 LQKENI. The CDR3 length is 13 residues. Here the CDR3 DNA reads TGTGCCAGCTCACGTTCAGGGGACTATGGCTACACCTTC. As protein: CASSRSGDYGYTF.

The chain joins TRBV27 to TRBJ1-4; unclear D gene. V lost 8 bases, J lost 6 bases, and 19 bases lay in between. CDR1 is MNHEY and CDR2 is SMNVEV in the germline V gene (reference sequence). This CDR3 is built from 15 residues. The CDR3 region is CASGEQRAGYEKLFF. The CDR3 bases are TGTGCCAGCGGGGAACAGCGGGCTGGATATGAAAAACTGTTTTTT.

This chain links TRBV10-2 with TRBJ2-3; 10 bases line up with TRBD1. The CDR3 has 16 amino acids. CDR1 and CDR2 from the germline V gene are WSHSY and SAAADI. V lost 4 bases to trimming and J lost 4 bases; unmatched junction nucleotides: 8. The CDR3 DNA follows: TGCGCCAGCAGTGGGACGACAGGGGGCGAGTCAGATACGCAGTATTTT. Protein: CASSGTTGGESDTQYF.

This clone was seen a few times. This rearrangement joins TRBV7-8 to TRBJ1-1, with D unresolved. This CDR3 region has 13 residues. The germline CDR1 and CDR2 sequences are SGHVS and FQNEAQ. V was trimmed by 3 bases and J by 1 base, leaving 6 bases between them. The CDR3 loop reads CASSFTANTEAFF. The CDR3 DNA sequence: TGTGCCAGCAGCTTTACAGCGAACACTGAAGCTTTCTTT.

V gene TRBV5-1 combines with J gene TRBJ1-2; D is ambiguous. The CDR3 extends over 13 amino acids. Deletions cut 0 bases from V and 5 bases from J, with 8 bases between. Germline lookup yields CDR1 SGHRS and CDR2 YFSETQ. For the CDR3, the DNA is TGCGCCAGCAGCTTGGGGTCCGCTTATGGCTACACCTTC. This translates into CASSLGSAYGYTF.

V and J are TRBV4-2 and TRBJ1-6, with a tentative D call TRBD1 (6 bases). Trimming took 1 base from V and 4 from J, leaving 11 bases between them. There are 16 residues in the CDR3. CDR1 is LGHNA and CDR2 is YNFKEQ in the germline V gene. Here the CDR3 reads CASSQGDGQYNSPLHF. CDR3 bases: TGTGCCAGCAGCCAAGGAGACGGACAGTATAATTCACCCCTCCACTTT.

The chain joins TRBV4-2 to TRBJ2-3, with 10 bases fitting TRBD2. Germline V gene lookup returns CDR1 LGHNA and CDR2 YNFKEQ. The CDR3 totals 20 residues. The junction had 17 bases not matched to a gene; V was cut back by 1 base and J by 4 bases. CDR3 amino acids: CASSQVLSGGASGAADTQYF. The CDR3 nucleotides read TGTGCCAGCAGCCAAGTTTTGAGCGGGGGGGCATCTGGAGCGGCAGATACGCAGTATTTT.

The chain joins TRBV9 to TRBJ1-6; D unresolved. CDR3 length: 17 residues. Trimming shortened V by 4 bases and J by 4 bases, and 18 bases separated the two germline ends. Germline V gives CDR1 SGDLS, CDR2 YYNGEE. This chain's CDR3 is CASSLGRRGPYNSPLHF. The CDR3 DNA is TGTGCCAGCAGCCTCGGAAGACGAGGACCTTATAATTCACCCCTCCACTTT. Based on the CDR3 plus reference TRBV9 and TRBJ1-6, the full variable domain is DSGVTQTPKHLITATGQRVTLRCSPRSGDLSVYWYQQSLDQGLQFLIQYYNGEERAKGNILERFSAQQFPDLHSELNLSSLELGDSALYFCASSLGRRGPYNSPLHFGNGTRLTVT.

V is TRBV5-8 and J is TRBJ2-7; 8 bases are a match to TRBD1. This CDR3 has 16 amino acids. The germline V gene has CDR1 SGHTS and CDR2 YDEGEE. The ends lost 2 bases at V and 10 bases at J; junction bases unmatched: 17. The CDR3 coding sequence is TGTGCCAGCAGCTTCTATCTTACAGGGGGAACAGCAATTCAGTACTTC. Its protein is CASSFYLTGGTAIQYF.

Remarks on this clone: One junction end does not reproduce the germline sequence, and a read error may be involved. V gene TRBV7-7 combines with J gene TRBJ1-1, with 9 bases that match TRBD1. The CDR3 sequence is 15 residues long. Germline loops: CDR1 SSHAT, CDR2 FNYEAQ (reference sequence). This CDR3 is CASSRGTGRWAEAFF. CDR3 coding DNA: TGTGCTAGCAGTCGGGGGACAGGGAGGTGGGCTGAAGCTTTCTTT.